The present TCR beta chain was sequenced within a study of T cells after yellow fever vaccination. Study-wide results and caveats: Booster samples showed a return of most primary-vaccination clones (roughly 96% CD4, 70% to 90% CD8).

A note on this clonotype: Its specificity is not known.

Trimming took 5 bases from V and 5 from J; bases not matched to a gene: 2. Germline V gives CDR1 KGHSH, CDR2 LQKENI. The length of the CDR3 is 14 residues. A process of 5'RACE template switching, which added a universal primer site and UMIs, was used to make TCR cDNA. TCRdb itself ran the 5' RACE reads through MiXCR, one entry per CDR3 protein. The profile shows some 260,000 distinct CDR3 sequences, about 5% of them singletons. This chain joins TRBV18 and TRBJ1-6; 8 positions match TRBD1. Source: CD4+ T cells sorted from PBMCs, taken on the day of the yellow fever booster vaccination. This sequence originates from a man aged 18 to 35 who received the YFV17D yellow fever vaccine. The CDR3 is CASSSTGDNSPLHF. The CDR3 bases are TGTGCCAGCTCATCGACAGGGGATAATTCACCCCTCCACTTT.